A selection of T cell receptor beta chains follows, all from one sample in a study of blood T cell repertoires in COVID-19. The repertoire was sequenced with immunoSEQ multiplex PCR; TCRdb's copy has only in-frame clones and lacks some. The sample includes under 300,000 clones, 75% to 95% of them seen just once. The specimen was PBMCs or T cells enriched from blood (not recorded which). Receptor source: a woman aged 18-30 years who had recovered from COVID-19. Each CDR3 is given with its conserved first and last residue. D genes are given only for firm matches. Rows may omit the clone size; those that give it use once, few, many or a size class.

j_call	clone_size	v_call	cdr3_length	d_call	cdr3_nt	cdr3_aa
TRBJ2-7	-	TRBV28	13	-	TGTGCCAGCAGTTTGGGACAAGGCTACGAGCAGTACTTC	CASSLGQGYEQYF
TRBJ2-3	-	TRBV7-3	15	TRBD2	TGTGCCAGCAGCTACCTAGCGGGGGGGCGATATACGCAGTATTTT	CASSYLAGGRYTQYF
TRBJ2-1	-	TRBV7-3	16	-	TGTGCCAGCAGCTTAACCGGCGGGGAGCCTTACAATGAGCAGTTCTTC	CASSLTGGEPYNEQFF
TRBJ2-7	-	TRBV7-9	14	-	TGTGCCAGCAGCCCAGAGAAGGGGGACGACGAGCAGTACTTC	CASSPEKGDDEQYF
TRBJ2-7	-	TRBV2	13	-	TGTGCCAGCCAGAGAGGGCCCATGTACGAGCAGTACTTC	CASQRGPMYEQYF
TRBJ1-2	-	TRBV28	15	-	TGTGCCAGCAGTTTATTCAGGGGAGCTAACTATGGCTACACCTTC	CASSLFRGANYGYTF
TRBJ2-2	-	TRBV7-9	15	-	TGTGCCAGCAGCTTAGTGGAGGCGCGGAGCGGGGAGCTGTTTTTT	CASSLVEARSGELFF
TRBJ1-1	-	TRBV11-2	15	-	TGTGCCAGCAGCTTAATCGAGGGAAGGAACACTGAAGCTTTCTTT	CASSLIEGRNTEAFF
TRBJ1-1	-	TRBV20-1	11	-	TGCAGTGCTACAGGGATGACTGAAGCTTTCTTT	CSATGMTEAFF
TRBJ1-5	-	TRBV12-5	16	TRBD1	TGTGCTAGTGCCATCGATATCGGACAGGGGGCTCAGCCCCAGCATTTT	CASAIDIGQGAQPQHF
TRBJ2-7	-	TRBV9	14	-	TGTGCCAGCAGCTATACAGGGAACCAATACGAGCAGTACTTC	CASSYTGNQYEQYF
TRBJ1-3	-	TRBV28	14	-	TGTGCCAGCAGTTCCACAGGGTCTGGAAACACCATATATTTT	CASSSTGSGNTIYF
TRBJ1-2	-	TRBV28	17	-	TGTGCCAGCAGTTTGTTTCTACCTATCAGGGGTGACTATGGCTACACCTTC	CASSLFLPIRGDYGYTF
TRBJ2-7	-	TRBV18	14	-	TGTGCCAGCTCAGCCCCAGGGGCGGGTTACGAGCAGTACTTC	CASSAPGAGYEQYF
TRBJ1-4	-	TRBV19	12	TRBD1	TGTGCCAGTAGTTCCCGGACAGGGTGGCTGTTTTTT	CASSSRTGWLFF
TRBJ1-3	-	TRBV3-1/TRBV3-2	16	-	TGTGCCAGCAGCCGATCCTATCAACTCTCTGGAAACACCATATATTTT	CASSRSYQLSGNTIYF
TRBJ1-2	-	TRBV2	16	TRBD1	TGTGCCAGCAGGGGGGACAGGGGAGTAGCTAACTATGGCTACACCTTC	CASRGDRGVANYGYTF
TRBJ1-2	-	TRBV7-2	15	TRBD1	TGTGCCAGCAGCTTAGTAGGCAGGGGGGACTATGGCTACACCTTC	CASSLVGRGDYGYTF
TRBJ2-1	once	TRBV9	12	-	TGTGCCAGCAGCGCAGGGTCCTATGAGCAGTTCTTC	CASSAGSYEQFF
TRBJ1-2	-	TRBV6-5	12	-	TGTGCCAGCAGTCCGGGGGACTATGGCTACACCTTC	CASSPGDYGYTF
TRBJ1-2	-	TRBV4-2	15	-	TGTGCCAGCAGCCAAGAATTTGGGGGCAGCTATGGCTACACCTTC	CASSQEFGGSYGYTF
TRBJ2-5	once	TRBV10-3	15	TRBD2	TGTGCCATCAGTAACGATCTAGCGGGCGGGGAGACCCAGTACTTC	CAISNDLAGGETQYF
TRBJ2-7	once	TRBV7-2	15	-	TGTGCCAGCAGCTCTAGACTAGAGAGCTCCTACGAGCAGTACTTC	CASSSRLESSYEQYF
TRBJ2-7	-	TRBV5-6	14	-	TGTGCCAGCAGCTTGCCAAGCGACGTCTACGAGCAGTACTTC	CASSLPSDVYEQYF
TRBJ1-2	-	TRBV19	15	TRBD1	TGTGCCAGTAGTATCCCGGGACAGGGAAACTATGGCTACACCTTC	CASSIPGQGNYGYTF
TRBJ1-2	-	TRBV3-1/TRBV3-2	17	-	TGTGCCAGCAGCCAAGATCTCACAGGGACCGCTAACTATGGCTACACCTTC	CASSQDLTGTANYGYTF
TRBJ1-3	-	TRBV7-9	12	TRBD1	TGTGCCAGCCGACAGGGGGGAAACACCATATATTTT	CASRQGGNTIYF
TRBJ2-7	-	TRBV29-1	12	-	TGCAGCGTTGGGGGGAGGACGGGCGAGCAGTACTTC	CSVGGRTGEQYF
TRBJ2-3	-	TRBV24-1	17	-	TGTGCCACCAGTGATCGAGGGGGGGACACCTTCACAGATACGCAGTATTTT	CATSDRGGDTFTDTQYF
TRBJ2-1	-	TRBV6-5	13	-	TGTGCCAGCACTATGCGCAGGGACTATGAGCAGTTCTTC	CASTMRRDYEQFF
TRBJ1-1	few	TRBV5-1	16	TRBD1	TGCGCCAGCAGGTGGACGACAGGGGGCGGTAGCACTGAAGCTTTCTTT	CASRWTTGGGSTEAFF
TRBJ1-3	-	TRBV7-9	16	-	TGTGCCAGCAGCTTAGATACAGGGATGGTTGGAAACACCATATATTTT	CASSLDTGMVGNTIYF
TRBJ2-1	-	TRBV11-2	11	-	TGTGCCAGCTCTTGGACTAATGAGCAGTTCTTC	CASSWTNEQFF
TRBJ1-5	-	TRBV28	13	-	TGTGCCAGCACCTGGGGCAGCAATCAGCCCCAGCATTTT	CASTWGSNQPQHF
TRBJ1-1	-	TRBV10-3	14	TRBD1	TGTGCCATCAGTGTGACAGGGGTGGACACTGAAGCTTTCTTT	CAISVTGVDTEAFF
TRBJ1-1	-	TRBV27	13	TRBD1	TGTGCCAGCAGTTTAGGGACAGGGGGAGACGCTTTCTTT	CASSLGTGGDAFF
TRBJ2-7	-	TRBV6-5	14	TRBD2	TGTGCCAGCATTCAGGCTAGCGGGAGATACGAGCAGTACTTC	CASIQASGRYEQYF
TRBJ1-6	-	TRBV18	15	-	TGTGCCAGCTCCCCCGGACAGATTCTGAATTCACCCCTCCACTTT	CASSPGQILNSPLHF
TRBJ2-7	once	TRBV27	14	-	TGTGCCAGCAGCCTAGAGCCCTGGGTCGGGGAGCAGTACTTC	CASSLEPWVGEQYF
TRBJ1-6	-	TRBV19	17	-	TGTGCCAGTAGTATAGAGGACGGGAGCTCCTATAATTCACCCCTCCACTTT	CASSIEDGSSYNSPLHF
TRBJ2-1	few	TRBV11-2	16	TRBD2	TGTGCCAGCAGCTCGACACCCGGGACTAGCTCTGGTGAGCAGTTCTTC	CASSSTPGTSSGEQFF
TRBJ1-5	-	TRBV5-6	15	-	TGTGCCAGCAGCTTGGCTAGTAAAATAAATCAGCCCCAGCATTTT	CASSLASKINQPQHF
TRBJ1-1	-	TRBV7-2	16	TRBD1	TGTGCCAGCAGCAATAGGGACAGGAATTTGAACACTGAAGCTTTCTTT	CASSNRDRNLNTEAFF
TRBJ1-1	-	TRBV4-2	16	-	TGTGCCAGCAGCCAATCCCAGGACAGCTTGAACACTGAAGCTTTCTTT	CASSQSQDSLNTEAFF
TRBJ2-7	-	TRBV11-2	15	TRBD2	TGTGCCAGCAGCTTAGCTTCGGGGGGAGCGGGGGAGCAGTACTTC	CASSLASGGAGEQYF
TRBJ1-2	-	TRBV21-1	15	-	TGTGCCAGCAGCCCCAAGGGGGGGCGGTCTGTTGGCTACACCTTC	CASSPKGGRSVGYTF
TRBJ1-2	-	TRBV2	12	-	TGTGCCAGCAGTTTAAGGGGGTACGGCTACACCTTC	CASSLRGYGYTF
TRBJ2-2	-	TRBV19	14	-	TGTGCCAGTAGTATCTCCGGGTACACCGGGGAGCTGTTTTTT	CASSISGYTGELFF